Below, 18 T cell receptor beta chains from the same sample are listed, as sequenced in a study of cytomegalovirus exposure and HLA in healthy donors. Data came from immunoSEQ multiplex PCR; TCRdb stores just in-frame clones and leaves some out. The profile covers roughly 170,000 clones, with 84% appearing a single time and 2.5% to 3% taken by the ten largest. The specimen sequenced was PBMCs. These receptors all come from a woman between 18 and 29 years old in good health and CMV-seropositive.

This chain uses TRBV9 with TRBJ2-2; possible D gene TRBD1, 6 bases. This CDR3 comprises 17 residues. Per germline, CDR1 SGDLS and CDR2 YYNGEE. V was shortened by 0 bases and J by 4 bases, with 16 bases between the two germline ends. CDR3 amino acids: CASSVGSQIRGTGELFF. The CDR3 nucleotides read TGTGCCAGCAGCGTAGGCAGTCAAATCAGGGGCACCGGGGAGCTGTTTTTT.

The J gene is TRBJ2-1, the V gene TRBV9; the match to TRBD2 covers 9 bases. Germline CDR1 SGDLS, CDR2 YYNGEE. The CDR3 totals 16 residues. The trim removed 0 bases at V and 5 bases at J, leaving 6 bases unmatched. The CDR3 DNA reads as TGTGCCAGCAGCGTAGGTTTAGCGGGGGTGGACAATGAGCAGTTCTTC. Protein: CASSVGLAGVDNEQFF.

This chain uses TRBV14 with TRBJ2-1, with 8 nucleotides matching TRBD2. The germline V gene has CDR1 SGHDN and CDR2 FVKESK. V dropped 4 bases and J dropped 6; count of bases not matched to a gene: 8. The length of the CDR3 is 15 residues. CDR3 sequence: CASSPRGGPANEQFF. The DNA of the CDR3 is TGTGCCAGCAGCCCCCGCGGGGGGCCGGCCAATGAGCAGTTCTTC.

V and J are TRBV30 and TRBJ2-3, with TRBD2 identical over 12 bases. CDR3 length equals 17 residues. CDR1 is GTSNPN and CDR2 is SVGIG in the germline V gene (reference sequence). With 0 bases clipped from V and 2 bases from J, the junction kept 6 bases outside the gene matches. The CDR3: CAWSVRTSGKTTDTQYF. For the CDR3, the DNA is TGTGCCTGGAGTGTCCGGACTAGCGGGAAGACCACAGATACGCAGTATTTT.

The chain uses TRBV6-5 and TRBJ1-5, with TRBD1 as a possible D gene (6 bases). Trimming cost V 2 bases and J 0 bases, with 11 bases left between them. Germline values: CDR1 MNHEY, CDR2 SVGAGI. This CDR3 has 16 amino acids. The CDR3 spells CASSYRGQYSNQPQHF. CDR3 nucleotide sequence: TGTGCCAGCAGTTACAGGGGACAATATAGCAATCAGCCCCAGCATTTT.

CDR3 amino acids: CASSPTGAYGYTF. The CDR3 DNA is TGTGCCAGCAGCCCCACAGGGGCTTATGGCTACACCTTC. This chain connects TRBV6-6 to TRBJ1-2, with TRBD1 identical over 7 bases. The CDR3 totals 13 residues. Looked up from germline, CDR1 is MNHNY and CDR2 is SVGAGI (reference sequence). Trimming at V came to 6 bases and at J to 5 bases, leaving 6 bases not matched to a gene.

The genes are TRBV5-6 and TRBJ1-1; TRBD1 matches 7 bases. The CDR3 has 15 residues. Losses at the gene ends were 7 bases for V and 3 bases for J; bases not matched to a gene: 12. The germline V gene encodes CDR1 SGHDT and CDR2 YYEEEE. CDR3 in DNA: TGTGCCAGCGGCCTAAAGGACAGGATACACACTGAAGCTTTCTTT. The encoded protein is CASGLKDRIHTEAFF.

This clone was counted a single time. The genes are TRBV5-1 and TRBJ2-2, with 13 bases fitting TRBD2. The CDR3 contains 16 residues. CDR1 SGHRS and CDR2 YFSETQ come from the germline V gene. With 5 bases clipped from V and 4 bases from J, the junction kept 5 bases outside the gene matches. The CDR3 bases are TGCGCCAGCAGGACTAGCGGGGGGTCGTCCACCGGGGAGCTGTTTTTT. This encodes CASRTSGGSSTGELFF.

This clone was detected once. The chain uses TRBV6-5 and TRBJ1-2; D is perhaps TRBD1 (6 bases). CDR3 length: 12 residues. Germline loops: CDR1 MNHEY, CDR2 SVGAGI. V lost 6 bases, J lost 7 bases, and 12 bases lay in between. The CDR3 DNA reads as TGTGCCAGCAGAACAGGGACGGGTGGCTACACCTTC. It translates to CASRTGTGGYTF.

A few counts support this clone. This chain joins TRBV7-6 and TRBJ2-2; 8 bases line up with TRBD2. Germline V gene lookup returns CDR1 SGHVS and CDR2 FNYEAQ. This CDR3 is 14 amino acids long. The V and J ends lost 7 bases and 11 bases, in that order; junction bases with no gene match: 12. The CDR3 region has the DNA TGTGCCAGCATTCCTAGCGGGCCGTCTGGTGAGCTGTTTTTT. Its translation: CASIPSGPSGELFF.

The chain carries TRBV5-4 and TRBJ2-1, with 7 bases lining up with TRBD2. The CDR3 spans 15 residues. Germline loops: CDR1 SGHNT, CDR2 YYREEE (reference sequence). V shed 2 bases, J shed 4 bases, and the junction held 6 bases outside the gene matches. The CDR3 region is CASSLSGAGYNEQFF. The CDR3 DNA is TGTGCCAGCAGCTTAAGCGGGGCGGGTTACAATGAGCAGTTCTTC.

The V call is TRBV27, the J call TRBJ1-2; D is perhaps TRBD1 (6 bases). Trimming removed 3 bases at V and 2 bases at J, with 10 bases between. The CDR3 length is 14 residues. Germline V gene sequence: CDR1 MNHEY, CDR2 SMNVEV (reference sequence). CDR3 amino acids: CASSLAGANYGYTF. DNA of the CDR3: TGTGCCAGCAGTTTGGCAGGGGCCAACTATGGCTACACCTTC.

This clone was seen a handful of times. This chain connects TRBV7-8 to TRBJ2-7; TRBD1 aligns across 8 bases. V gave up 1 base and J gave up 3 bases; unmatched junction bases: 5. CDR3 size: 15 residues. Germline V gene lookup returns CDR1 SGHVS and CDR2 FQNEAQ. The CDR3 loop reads CASSLVSGTGYEQYF. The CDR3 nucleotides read TGTGCCAGCAGCTTAGTTTCCGGGACAGGCTACGAGCAGTACTTC.

The CDR3 nucleotides are TGTGCCTCGAGCGGGGCAACTAATGAAAAACTGTTTTTT. Translated, it gives CASSGATNEKLFF. The gene calls are TRBV7-9 and TRBJ1-4; no clear D. In germline, CDR1 is SEHNR, CDR2 FQNEAQ (reference sequence). Trimming stripped 11 bases from V and 0 bases from J, with 10 bases between. The CDR3 extends over 13 amino acids.

The CDR3 DNA is TGTGCCAGCAGCCCTGGACAGGTTGCCTACGAGCAGTACTTC. Translated: CASSPGQVAYEQYF. The chain recombines TRBV5-4 with TRBJ2-7; 7 bases match TRBD1. The CDR3 is 14 amino acids. CDR1 and CDR2 (germline): SGHNT, YYREEE (reference sequence). V lost 4 bases, J lost 2 bases, and 6 bases stayed unmatched.

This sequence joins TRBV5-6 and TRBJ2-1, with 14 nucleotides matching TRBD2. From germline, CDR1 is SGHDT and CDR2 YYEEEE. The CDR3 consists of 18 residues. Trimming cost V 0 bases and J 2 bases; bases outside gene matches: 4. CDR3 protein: CASSLVGTSGGTYNEQFF. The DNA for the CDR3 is TGTGCCAGCAGCTTGGTAGGGACTAGCGGGGGAACCTACAATGAGCAGTTCTTC.

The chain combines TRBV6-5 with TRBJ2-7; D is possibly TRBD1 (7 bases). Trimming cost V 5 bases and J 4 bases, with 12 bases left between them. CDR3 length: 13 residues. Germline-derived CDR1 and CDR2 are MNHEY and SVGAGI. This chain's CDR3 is CASSAGGRYEQYF. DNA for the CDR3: TGTGCCAGCAGTGCAGGGGGGAGGTACGAGCAGTACTTC.

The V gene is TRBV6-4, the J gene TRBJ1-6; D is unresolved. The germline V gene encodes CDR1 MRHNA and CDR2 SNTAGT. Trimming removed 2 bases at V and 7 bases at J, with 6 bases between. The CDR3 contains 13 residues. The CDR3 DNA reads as TGTGCCAGCAGTGACCATACAAATTCACCCCTCCACTTT. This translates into CASSDHTNSPLHF.